This entry features one T cell receptor beta chain sequence. What it binds is not known. The data originate from a study of cytomegalovirus exposure and HLA in healthy donors. Study-level points and caveats: HLA-A and HLA-B allele assignments for most subjects were reportedly predicted accurately using TCR beta sequences. In vitro, three CMV-associated chains proved specific for CMV antigens. Later analysis suggested most CMV-associated TCR beta chains were HLA-restricted.

PCR used 60 Vbeta primers and 13 Jbeta primers. Clones were sequenced by immunoSEQ multiplex PCR, and TCRdb holds only the in-frame ones, with some missing. The data contain tens of thousands of clones, 60% to 80% of them singletons. The source material was PBMCs. This receptor was obtained from a female donor in good health and CMV-seronegative.

CDR3 amino acids: CASRALTGEGYGYTF. The CDR3, as DNA: TGTGCCAGCAGGGCCCTGACAGGGGAAGGCTATGGCTACACCTTC. The chain carries TRBV6-6 and TRBJ1-2; TRBD1 agrees at 8 bases. Losses at the gene ends were 6 bases for V and 4 bases for J; bases not matched to a gene: 10. CDR1 MNHNY and CDR2 SVGAGI come from the germline V gene (reference sequence). This CDR3 comprises 15 residues.